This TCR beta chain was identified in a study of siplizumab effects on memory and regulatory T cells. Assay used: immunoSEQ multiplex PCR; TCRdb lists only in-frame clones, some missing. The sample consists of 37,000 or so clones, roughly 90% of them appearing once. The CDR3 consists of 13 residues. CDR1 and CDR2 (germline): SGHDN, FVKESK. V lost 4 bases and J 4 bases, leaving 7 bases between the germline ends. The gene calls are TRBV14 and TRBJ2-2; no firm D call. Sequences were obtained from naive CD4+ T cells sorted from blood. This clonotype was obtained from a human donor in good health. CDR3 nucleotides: TGTGCCAGCAGCCCCCGGGTCACCGGGGAGCTGTTTTTT. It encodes CASSPRVTGELFF.